A single sample is the source of the 14 T cell receptor beta chains below, sequenced in a study of brain T cells in children with intractable seizures. Clones were read by immunoSEQ multiplex PCR, and TCRdb kept only the in-frame ones, dropping some. Among some 62,000 clones listed, about 96% were seen once. Sequencing was performed on peripheral blood, taken at surgery. These receptor sequences come from a boy younger than two with focal cortical dysplasia and intractable seizures.

V is TRBV15 and J is TRBJ2-7; TRBD2 is a possible D gene (6 bases). Germline V gene data show CDR1 as LNHNV and CDR2 as YYDKDF (reference sequence). The CDR3 has 15 residues. The V end was cut by 0 bases, the J end by 7 bases, with 16 bases between. CDR3 in amino acids: CATSRDVRGAGEQYF. Here the CDR3 DNA reads TGTGCCACCAGCAGAGATGTGCGGGGCGCGGGTGAGCAGTACTTC.

V gene TRBV29-1 combines with J gene TRBJ2-3; the D gene is possibly TRBD1 (5 bases). Germline lookup yields CDR1 SQVTM and CDR2 ANQGSEA. Trimming took 3 bases from V and 8 from J, leaving 12 bases between them. The CDR3 covers 12 residues. The CDR3 is CSVEIGDLTQYF. Written as DNA, the CDR3 is TGCAGCGTTGAGATAGGGGATCTTACGCAGTATTTT.

The V and J genes are TRBV6-5 and TRBJ2-1; TRBD2 matches at 8 bases. Germline values: CDR1 MNHEY, CDR2 SVGAGI. V was pared by 6 bases and J by 4 bases, with 2 bases of the junction left unmatched. The length of the CDR3 is 13 residues. CDR3 DNA: TGTGCCAGCAGGCGGGGGGCATACAATGAGCAGTTCTTC. Translated: CASRRGAYNEQFF.

The chain's CDR3 is CASSPGGAPDTQYF. The CDR3 DNA reads TGTGCCAGCAGCCCCGGGGGGGCCCCAGATACGCAGTATTTT. The rearrangement links TRBV7-2 to TRBJ2-3; TRBD2 aligns across 8 bases. V trimming: 5 bases; J trimming: 4 bases; junction bases outside the gene matches: 5. The CDR3 length is 14 residues. The germline CDR1 and CDR2 sequences are SGHTA and FQGNSA.

The rearrangement links TRBV19 to TRBJ2-6; no firm D call. V lost 6 bases and J 0 bases, leaving 9 bases between the germline ends. The CDR3 runs 15 residues. The germline gives CDR1 LNHDA, CDR2 SQIVND (reference sequence). This CDR3 reads CASSLTRSGANVLTF. In DNA form, the CDR3 reads TGTGCCAGTAGCCTTACCCGCTCTGGGGCCAACGTCCTGACTTTC.

This chain uses TRBV10-3 with TRBJ2-7; D remains unclear. Between the trimmed V and J ends, which lost 3 bases and 4 bases, there was a span of 13 bases. This CDR3 region has 14 residues. Germline V gene sequence: CDR1 ENHRY, CDR2 SYGVKD. Here the CDR3 reads CAISDPGRPYEQYF. DNA for the CDR3: TGTGCCATCAGTGATCCCGGTCGTCCATACGAGCAGTACTTC.

The chain employs TRBV25-1 and TRBJ1-1; D ambiguous. The CDR3 consists of 14 residues. Germline V gene data show CDR1 as MGHDK and CDR2 as SYGVNS. V dropped 7 bases and J dropped 2 bases, with 14 bases sitting between them. The CDR3 sequence: CASTPLLGNTEAFF. For the CDR3, the DNA is TGTGCCAGCACCCCCTTGCTGGGAAACACTGAAGCTTTCTTT.

As DNA, the CDR3 is TGTGCCAGCAGTTTTCGATGGTATCAAGAGACCCAGTACTTC. As protein: CASSFRWYQETQYF. This chain links TRBV27 with TRBJ2-5; D call uncertain. The germline V gene has CDR1 MNHEY and CDR2 SMNVEV (reference sequence). This CDR3 is built from 14 residues. V lost 3 bases and J 2 bases, leaving 10 bases between the germline ends.

The rearrangement links TRBV5-1 to TRBJ2-5; D unresolved. Germline CDR1 is SGHRS and CDR2 is YFSETQ. There are 16 residues in the CDR3. The germline V and J ends were trimmed by 2 bases and 2 bases, with 16 bases remaining between them. The CDR3 spells CASSFFFGRSQETQYF. The CDR3 DNA is TGCGCCAGCAGCTTTTTCTTCGGACGGTCTCAAGAGACCCAGTACTTC.

This clone has only one observation. The rearrangement joins TRBV28 to TRBJ2-3; D remains ambiguous. The V gene's germline CDR1 is MDHEN and CDR2 SYDVKM. This CDR3 spans 15 amino acids. V gave up 1 base and J gave up 0 bases, with 8 bases separating them. The CDR3 reads CASSLYGPSTDTQYF. CDR3 in DNA: TGTGCCAGCAGTTTATACGGCCCTAGCACAGATACGCAGTATTTT.

The chain couples TRBV28 to TRBJ1-6; the match to TRBD1 covers 7 bases. After removal of 5 bases from V and 10 bases from J, the junction contained 11 bases not matched to a gene. CDR3 length equals 15 residues. Germline-derived CDR1 and CDR2 are MDHEN and SYDVKM. CDR3: CASSPRDRTRSPLHF. The CDR3 DNA follows: TGTGCCAGCAGTCCTCGGGACAGAACACGATCACCCCTCCACTTT. The full variable domain, rest sourced from reference TRBV28 and TRBJ1-6, is DVKVTQSSRYLVKRTGEKVFLECVQDMDHENMFWYRQDPGLGLRLIYFSYDVKMKEKGDIPEGYSVSREKKERFSLILESASTNQTSMYLCASSPRDRTRSPLHFGNGTRLTVT.

This chain uses TRBV12-5 with TRBJ2-1, with D hard to call. Germline CDR1 LGHNT, CDR2 FRNRAP. Trimming took off 6 bases at V and 10 bases at J, with 13 bases between the two ends. CDR3 length equals 12 residues. The CDR3, as DNA: TGTGCTAGTGGCCCATTAAACGGGGAGCAGTTCTTC. It encodes CASGPLNGEQFF.

This chain uses TRBV21-1 with TRBJ2-7; TRBD1, the table's D call, was not compared with the DNA. TRBV21-1 has pseudogene status. The CDR3 runs to 15 residues. CDR3 nucleotides: TGTGCCAGCAGCCCCGGACAGGGGAGCTCCTACGAGCAGTACTTC. This sequence encodes CASSPGQGSSYEQYF.

This clone has just one count. The V and J genes are TRBV27 and TRBJ1-1; the match to TRBD1 covers 9 bases. The CDR3 consists of 13 residues. The J segment lost 10 bases and the V segment lost 3 bases, leaving 6 bases of the junction unmatched. Germline lookup yields CDR1 MNHEY and CDR2 SMNVEV (reference sequence). The CDR3 loop reads CASSLGQGGVAFF. The CDR3 DNA follows: TGTGCCAGCAGTTTGGGACAGGGCGGAGTAGCTTTCTTT.